The TCR beta chain described here comes from a study of patients and donors after allogeneic stem cell transplantation. This clonotype was counted only a few times. TCRdb re-analysed the RT-PCR reads in MiXCR, keeping a single row per CDR3 protein. The table has around 200,000 distinct CDR3 sequences, 38% seen once; the top ten hold roughly 12%. The material sequenced was blood, either unsorted or a sorted T cell fraction (not recorded which). The clonotype was recovered from a human donor who was either an allogeneic HSCT recipient or a stem cell or donor lymphocyte infusion donor (not recorded which). It is not recorded whose cells these are; they may come from a transplant donor.

The chain's CDR3 is CASSVAESNYGYTF. CDR3 nucleotide sequence: TGTGCCAGCAGCGTAGCCGAGTCTAACTATGGCTACACCTTC. J is TRBJ1-2 and V is TRBV9; D not certain. The CDR3 is 14 amino acids. The germline CDR1 and CDR2 sequences are SGDLS and YYNGEE. V was shortened by 0 bases and J by 0 bases, with 6 bases between the two germline ends. The full variable domain, in which reference TRBV9 and TRBJ1-2 provide the parts outside the CDR3, is DSGVTQTPKHLITATGQRVTLRCSPRSGDLSVYWYQQSLDQGLQFLIQYYNGEERAKGNILERFSAQQFPDLHSELNLSSLELGDSALYFCASSVAESNYGYTFGSGTRLTVV.